This T cell receptor (beta chain) originates from a study of tissue T cells after allogeneic stem cell transplantation. The CDR3 is 15 amino acids. Germline assignment: CDR1 SNHLY and CDR2 FYNNEI. V lost 0 bases and J lost 5, with 13 bases in between. Sequencing was performed with immunoSEQ multiplex PCR; in TCRdb, only in-frame clones are kept and a portion is missing. The table has roughly 30,000 clones, 85% seen once. The V gene is TRBV2, the J gene TRBJ1-2; tentative D call: TRBD1 (6 bases). Specimen: blood, collected before transplantation. The source is a woman aged 18-55 years who later had graft-versus-host disease after an allogeneic stem cell transplant. The CDR3 sequence is CASSEAGQGKYGYTF. DNA for the CDR3: TGTGCCAGCAGTGAAGCGGGGCAGGGGAAGTATGGCTACACCTTC. The variable domain in full, completed from reference TRBV2 and TRBJ1-2, reads EPEVTQTPSHQVTQMGQEVILRCVPISNHLYFYWYRQILGQKVEFLVSFYNNEISEKSEIFDDQFSVERPDGSNFTLKIRSTKLEDSAMYFCASSEAGQGKYGYTFGSGTRLTVV.